The subject of this entry is one T cell receptor (beta chain). Its target antigen remains unknown. It has no much larger one-base neighbor in the sample; base qualities were not kept. The entry originates in a study of OX40 agonist ivuxolimab in advanced cancers. Describing the broader study: Ivuxolimab, which targeted the costimulatory receptor OX40 (CD134), was an agonistic, fully human IgG2 monoclonal antibody. Intravenous ivuxolimab was administered to patients every 2 weeks at six dose levels: 0.01, 0.1, 0.3, 1.5, 3 and 10 mg/kg. Of the approximately 50 dose-escalation patients, hepatocellular carcinoma was present in around 20, melanoma in roughly 15, renal cell carcinoma in 9 and head and neck cancer in 9. In the dose-escalation cohort, around four fifths of patients were male, and the mean age was around 60 years with a range of about 20 to 90. Patients were allowed to have had prior anti-PD-1, anti-PD-L1 or anti-CTLA-4 therapy, and roughly 40% of the dose-escalation patients had previously received checkpoint inhibitors. Partial responses occurred in three dose-escalation patients, of whom one had hepatocellular carcinoma and two had cutaneous melanoma. Peripheral TCRbeta sequencing was intended to test whether TCR sequence diversity was altered and clonal T-cell expansion was caused by ivuxolimab. The paper reports the monotherapy dose-escalation portion (N ≈ 52 patients) of the phase I ivuxolimab trial. Here is what the overall study found, with its caveats: Low levels of normalized T-cell clonal expansion were also seen in some patients who did not respond. In the 0.1-3.0 mg/kg groups, partial responders were among the patients with the lowest normalized peripheral clonal expansion, particularly in CD8+ T cells. After ivuxolimab, expanded clones were on average more numerous among CD8+ T cells than among CD4+ T cells. Antigen specificity was not determined for the clonally expanded peripheral T cells. At doses of 0.1 to 3.0 mg/kg, clonal expansion of both CD4+ and CD8+ T cells in blood was seen between baseline and week 6.

The trial excluded patients who had a history of autoimmune disease or were on systemic immunosuppression. Peripheral blood for TCR sequencing was collected from all dose cohorts at baseline, on cycle 4 day 1, and on cycle 7 day 1. Samples came from an open-label, multicenter, first-in-human phase I dose-escalation trial of ivuxolimab. The trial enrolled adults with locally advanced or metastatic head and neck squamous cell, hepatocellular, melanoma or renal cell carcinoma. Before TCR sequencing, CD4+ and CD8+ T cells were separately sorted from peripheral blood. To sequence the TCRbeta CDR3 region, genomic DNA was isolated from the sorted cells. The immunoSEQ Assay was used to sequence the TCRbeta CDR3 regions. What TCRdb holds here is the immuneACCESS table cut down to in-frame rearrangements. Part of the clones is not present; checked against another copy, under half of the missing clones reflect an unresolved V gene, and the others are unexplained. For this sample the table gives approximately 66,000 clones, of which around 85% were detected only once. The ten most abundant clones make up roughly 0.9% of the sample.

This specimen consisted of CD4+ or CD8+ T cells sorted from blood, obtained in a trial of the OX40 agonist ivuxolimab. This receptor was identified in an adult with an advanced solid tumor such as melanoma, head and neck, liver or kidney cancer.

The DNA reads as follows: TGTGCCAGTAGGGGGCCCAGCAATCAGCCCCAGCATTTT. Its coded protein is CASRGPSNQPQHF. The V gene is TRBV19 and the J gene is TRBJ1-5; the best D guess is TRBD1, with 5 bases matching. The germline V gene (reference sequence) sets CDR1 to LNHDA and CDR2 to SQIVND. Counted from cysteine to phenylalanine, this CDR3 has 13 amino acids. The kept DNA is CDR3 alone, 39 bases in frame from the first base. V and J lose 6 bases and 1 base, and a span of 7 bases separates them.